This T cell receptor (beta chain) was documented in a study of T cell responses to AZD1222 COVID-19 vaccine. General study findings and limits: White British people made up most donors, females outnumbered males, and clonal diversity was possibly underestimated. Increases in Spike-specific TCR breadth and depth were seen after two AZD1222 doses.

Notes on this clone: Its antigen remains unknown.

Assay: immunoSEQ multiplex PCR; the TCRdb copy retains only in-frame clones and omits some. Of more than 150,000 clones listed, 70% to 90% are singletons. Sample: peripheral blood, taken on day 0 of AZD1222 vaccination. The source is an adult in good health.

CDR3 residues: CSVEIGGLATTGDTQYF. DNA of the CDR3: TGCAGCGTTGAAATCGGGGGACTAGCGACGACGGGAGATACGCAGTATTTT. The rearrangement uses TRBV29-1 and TRBJ2-3, with 10 bases that match TRBD2. Germline trimming cut 2 bases from V and 5 bases from J; bases unmatched to any gene: 13. Germline V gene lookup returns CDR1 SQVTM and CDR2 ANQGSEA. This CDR3 comprises 17 residues.